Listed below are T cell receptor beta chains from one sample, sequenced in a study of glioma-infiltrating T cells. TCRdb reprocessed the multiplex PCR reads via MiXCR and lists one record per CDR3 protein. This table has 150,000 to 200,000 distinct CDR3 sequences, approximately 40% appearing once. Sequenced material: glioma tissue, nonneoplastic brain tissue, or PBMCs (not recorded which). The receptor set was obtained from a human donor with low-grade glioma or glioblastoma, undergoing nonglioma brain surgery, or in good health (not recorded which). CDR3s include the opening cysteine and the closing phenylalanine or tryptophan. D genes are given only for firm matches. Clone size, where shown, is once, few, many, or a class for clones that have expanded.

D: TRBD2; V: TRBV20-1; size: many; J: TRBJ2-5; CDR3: CSAEGLAGGPKETQYF; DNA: TGCAGTGCTGAAGGACTAGCGGGAGGACCCAAAGAGACCCAGTACTTC
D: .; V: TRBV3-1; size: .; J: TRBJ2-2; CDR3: CASSLGTFTGELFF; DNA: TGTGCCAGCAGCCTCGGGACTTTCACCGGGGAGCTGTTTTTT
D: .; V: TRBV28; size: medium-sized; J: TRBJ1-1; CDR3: CASSSPSLVFF; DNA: TGTGCCAGCAGTTCCCCGTCTCTAGTTTTCTTT
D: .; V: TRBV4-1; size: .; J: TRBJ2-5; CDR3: CASSKLSGQETQYF; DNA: TGCGCCAGCAGCAAACTAAGCGGACAAGAGACCCAGTACTTC
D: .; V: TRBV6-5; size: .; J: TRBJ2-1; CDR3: CASIPWTTYNEQFF; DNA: TGTGCCAGCATCCCCTGGACTACCTACAATGAGCAGTTCTTC
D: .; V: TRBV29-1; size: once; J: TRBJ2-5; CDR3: CRVEDRGRGSETQYF; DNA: TGCAGAGTTGAAGATCGGGGACGGGGGTCAGAGACCCAGTACTTC
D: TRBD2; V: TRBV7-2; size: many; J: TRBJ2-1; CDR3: CASSLETSGPMEQFF; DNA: TGTGCCAGCAGCTTAGAGACTAGCGGTCCAATGGAGCAGTTCTTC
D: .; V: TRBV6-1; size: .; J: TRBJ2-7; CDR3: CASSPSRSPYEQYF; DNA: TGTGCCAGCTCACCAAGTCGTAGTCCCTACGAGCAGTACTTC
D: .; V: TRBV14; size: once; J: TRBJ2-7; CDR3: CASSQHPEAAAFTYEQYF; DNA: TGTGCCAGCAGCCAACATCCTGAGGCAGCAGCCTTTACCTACGAGCAGTACTTC
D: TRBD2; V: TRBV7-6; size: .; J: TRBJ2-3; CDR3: CASSFREGEDTQYF; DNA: TGTGCCAGCAGCTTCCGGGAGGGTGAAGATACGCAGTATTTT
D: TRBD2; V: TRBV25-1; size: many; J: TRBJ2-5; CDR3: CASSATGTSDETQYF; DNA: TGTGCCAGCAGTGCAACCGGGACTAGCGATGAGACCCAGTACTTC
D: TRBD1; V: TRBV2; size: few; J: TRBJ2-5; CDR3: CASRTGTVQETQYF; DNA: TGTGCCAGCAGAACCGGGACAGTACAAGAGACCCAGTACTTC
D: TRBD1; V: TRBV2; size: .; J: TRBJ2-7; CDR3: CASRLQDRVGEQYF; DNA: TGTGCCAGCAGACTCCAGGACAGGGTGGGCGAGCAGTACTTC
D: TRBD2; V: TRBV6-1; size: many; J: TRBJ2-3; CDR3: CASSYRLAGGGTDTQYF; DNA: TGTGCCAGCAGCTACAGACTAGCGGGAGGTGGCACAGATACGCAGTATTTT
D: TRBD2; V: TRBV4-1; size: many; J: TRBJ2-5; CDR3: CASSQAGLAVETQYF; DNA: TGCGCCAGCAGCCAAGCGGGACTAGCGGTGGAGACCCAGTACTTC
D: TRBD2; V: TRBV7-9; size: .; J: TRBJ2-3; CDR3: CASSLYGRVDTQYF; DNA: TGTGCCAGCAGCTTATACGGGAGGGTGGATACGCAGTATTTT
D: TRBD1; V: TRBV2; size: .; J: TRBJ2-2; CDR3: CATGQGPTGELFF; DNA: TGTGCCACCGGACAGGGACCCACCGGGGAGCTGTTTTTT
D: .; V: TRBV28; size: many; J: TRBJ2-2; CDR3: CASSRRPPQTGELFF; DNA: TGTGCCAGCAGTAGGCGACCTCCCCAGACCGGGGAGCTGTTTTTT
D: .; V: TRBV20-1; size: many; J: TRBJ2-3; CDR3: CSARDRRRLDTQYF; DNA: TGCAGTGCCAGGGATCGACGGAGGCTAGATACGCAGTATTTT
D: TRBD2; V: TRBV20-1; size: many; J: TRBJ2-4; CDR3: CSARGAGEWDIQYF; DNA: TGCAGTGCTAGAGGGGCGGGAGAATGGGACATTCAGTACTTC
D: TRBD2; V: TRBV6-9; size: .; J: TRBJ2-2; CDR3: CAISSTSGNTGELFF; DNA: TGTGCCATCAGTTCGACTAGCGGGAACACCGGTGAGCTGTTTTTT
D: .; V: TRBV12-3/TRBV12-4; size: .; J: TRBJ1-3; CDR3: CASSLGGGRSGNTIYF; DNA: TGTGCCAGCAGTTTAGGGGGGGGAAGGTCTGGAAACACCATATATTTT
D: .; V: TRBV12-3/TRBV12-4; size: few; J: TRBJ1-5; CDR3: CASSQSGFQPQHF; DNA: TGTGCCAGCAGCCAGTCAGGGTTTCAGCCCCAGCATTTT
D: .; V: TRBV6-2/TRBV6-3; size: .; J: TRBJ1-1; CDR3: CASSWGLNNEVFF; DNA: TGTGCCAGCAGTTGGGGATTGAACAATGAAGTTTTCTTT
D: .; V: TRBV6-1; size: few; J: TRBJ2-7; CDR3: CASNDRDGGEQYF; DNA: TGCGCCAGCAATGACAGGGACGGAGGGGAGCAGTACTTC
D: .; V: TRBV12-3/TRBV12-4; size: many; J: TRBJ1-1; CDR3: CASIWTQNTEAFF; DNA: TGTGCCAGCATCTGGACACAGAACACTGAAGCTTTCTTT
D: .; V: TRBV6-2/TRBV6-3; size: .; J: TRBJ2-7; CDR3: CASSSLGTGTYEQYF; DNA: TGTGCCAGCAGTTCCCTTGGGACGGGTACCTACGAGCAGTACTTC
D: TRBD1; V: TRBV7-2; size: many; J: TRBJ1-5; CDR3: CASSLDRGGNQPQHF; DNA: TGTGCCAGCAGCTTAGACAGGGGCGGCAATCAGCCCCAGCATTTT
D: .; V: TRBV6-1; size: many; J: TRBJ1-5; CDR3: CASHENVNQPQHF; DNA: TGTGCCAGCCACGAGAACGTTAATCAGCCCCAGCATTTT
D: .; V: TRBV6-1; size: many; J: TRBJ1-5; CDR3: CASSEVGEIGNQPQHF; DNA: TGTGCCAGCAGTGAAGTGGGGGAGATTGGCAATCAGCCCCAGCATTTT
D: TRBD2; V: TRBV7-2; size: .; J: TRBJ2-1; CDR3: CASSPRAGATYEQFF; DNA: TGTGCCAGCAGCCCAAGAGCGGGAGCCACCTATGAGCAGTTCTTC
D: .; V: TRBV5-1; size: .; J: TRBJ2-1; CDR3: CASTIQAGSYNEQFF; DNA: TGCGCCAGCACAATCCAGGCAGGCTCCTACAATGAGCAGTTCTTC
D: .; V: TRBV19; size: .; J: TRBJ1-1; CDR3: CASSMGIRVGTEAFF; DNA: TGTGCCAGTAGTATGGGAATCAGGGTAGGCACTGAAGCTTTCTTT
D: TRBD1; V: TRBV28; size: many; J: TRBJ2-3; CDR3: CASSPNRGQGTDTQYF; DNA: TGTGCCAGCAGTCCGAACAGGGGTCAGGGCACAGATACGCAGTATTTT
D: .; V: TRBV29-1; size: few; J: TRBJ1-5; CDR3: CSVAPTGNNQPQHF; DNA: TGCAGCGTTGCCCCCACAGGGAACAATCAGCCCCAGCATTTT
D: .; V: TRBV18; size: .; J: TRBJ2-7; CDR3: CASSPNAVQGFEQYF; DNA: TGTGCCAGCTCACCGAATGCGGTACAGGGTTTCGAGCAGTACTTC
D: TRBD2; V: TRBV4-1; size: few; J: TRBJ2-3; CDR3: CASSQVGLAADTQYF; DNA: TGCGCCAGCAGCCAAGTGGGACTAGCGGCAGATACGCAGTATTTT
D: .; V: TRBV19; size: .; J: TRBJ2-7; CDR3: CASRKSANSYEQYF; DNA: TGTGCCAGTAGAAAGTCGGCGAACTCCTACGAGCAGTACTTC
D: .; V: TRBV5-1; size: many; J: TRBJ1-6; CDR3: CASSLAWDTNSPLHF; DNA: TGCGCCAGCAGCTTGGCTTGGGACACTAATTCACCCCTCCACTTT
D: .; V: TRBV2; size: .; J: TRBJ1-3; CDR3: CASRDSRTGNTIYF; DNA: TGTGCCAGCAGAGATAGCAGGACCGGAAACACCATATATTTT
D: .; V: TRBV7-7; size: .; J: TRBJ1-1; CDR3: CASRRGGRDTEAFF; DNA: TGTGCCAGCCGCCGTGGGGGACGGGACACTGAAGCTTTCTTT
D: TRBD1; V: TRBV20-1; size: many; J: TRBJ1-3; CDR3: CSAADRAFRNTIYF; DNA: TGCAGTGCCGCCGACAGGGCATTCAGAAACACCATATATTTT
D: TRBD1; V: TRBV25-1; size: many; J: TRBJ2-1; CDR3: CASSEWGQGIDEQFF; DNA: TGTGCCAGCAGTGAATGGGGACAGGGAATTGATGAGCAGTTCTTC
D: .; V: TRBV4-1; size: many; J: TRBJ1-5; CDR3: CASSQTDGHSNQPQHF; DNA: TGCGCCAGCAGCCAAACGGACGGTCATAGCAATCAGCCCCAGCATTTT
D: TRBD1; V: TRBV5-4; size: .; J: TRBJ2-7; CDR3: CASSLGTAPSYEQYF; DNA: TGTGCCAGCAGCCTCGGGACAGCTCCTTCCTACGAGCAGTACTTC
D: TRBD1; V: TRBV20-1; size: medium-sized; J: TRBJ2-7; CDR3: CSVEPGQGAREEQYF; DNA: TGCAGTGTGGAACCGGGACAGGGGGCGCGGGAAGAGCAGTACTTC
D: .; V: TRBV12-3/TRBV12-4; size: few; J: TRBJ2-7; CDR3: CASSNLLASEQYF; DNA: TGTGCCAGCAGTAACCTACTAGCCAGCGAGCAGTACTTC
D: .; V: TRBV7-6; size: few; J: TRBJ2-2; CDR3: CASSLNTAGGVLPGELFF; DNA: TGTGCCAGCAGTCTTAATACAGCGGGCGGAGTTCTTCCCGGGGAGCTGTTTTTT
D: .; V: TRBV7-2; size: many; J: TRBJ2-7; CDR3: CASSPQSGPPYEQYF; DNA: TGTGCCAGCAGCCCCCAAAGCGGGCCCCCCTACGAGCAGTACTTC
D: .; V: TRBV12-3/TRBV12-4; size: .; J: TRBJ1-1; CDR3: CASSLVADFAFF; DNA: TGTGCCAGCAGTTTAGTCGCGGATTTTGCTTTCTTT
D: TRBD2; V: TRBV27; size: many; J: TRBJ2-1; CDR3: CASSFIAGNYNEQFF; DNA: TGTGCCAGCAGTTTTATAGCGGGTAACTACAATGAGCAGTTCTTC
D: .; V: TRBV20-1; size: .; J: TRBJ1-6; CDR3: CSARGWPQPSPLHF; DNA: TGCAGTGCTAGAGGCTGGCCCCAGCCCTCACCCCTCCACTTT
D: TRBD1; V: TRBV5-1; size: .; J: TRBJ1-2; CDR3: CASSWDRGGIYGYTF; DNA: TGCGCCAGCAGCTGGGACAGGGGTGGTATCTATGGCTACACCTTC